This is a list of T cell receptor beta chains from one sample in a study of blood T cell repertoires in COVID-19. The repertoire was sequenced with immunoSEQ multiplex PCR; TCRdb's copy has only in-frame clones and lacks some. The sample lists roughly 250,000 clones, roughly nine tenths occurring once. The sample taken for sequencing was peripheral blood. These receptors were taken from a man aged 60 to 69 who had recovered from COVID-19. Both conserved end residues are part of each CDR3. A D gene is named only where the DNA matches it firmly. Clone size is not always given. Where it is, it says once, few, many or a class for expanded clones.

V gene	J gene	clone size	D gene	CDR3 protein	CDR3 DNA
TRBV12-5	TRBJ1-5	.	TRBD1	CASGPGQGLSNQPQHF	TGTGCTAGTGGCCCAGGACAGGGGCTTAGCAATCAGCCCCAGCATTTT
TRBV14	TRBJ1-6	.	.	CASSQDRGTPLHF	TGTGCCAGCAGCCAAGATAGGGGAACACCCCTCCACTTT
TRBV21-1	TRBJ1-6	.	.	CASSKEGDSPLHF	TGTGCCAGCAGCAAAGAAGGAGACTCACCCCTCCACTTT
TRBV27	TRBJ2-1	once	TRBD2	CASKERGAYSSHNEQFF	TGTGCCAGCAAGGAGCGGGGGGCATACTCATCTCACAATGAGCAGTTCTTC
TRBV18	TRBJ1-2	.	TRBD1	CASSARDSTYGYTF	TGTGCCAGCTCCGCCCGGGACAGCACCTATGGCTACACCTTC
TRBV7-8	TRBJ1-5	.	.	CASSAQVTSNQPQHF	TGTGCCAGCAGCGCACAGGTAACCAGCAATCAGCCCCAGCATTTT
TRBV7-8	TRBJ1-1	.	.	CASSHSSGRTEAFF	TGTGCCAGCAGCCATTCGTCAGGGCGCACTGAAGCTTTCTTT
TRBV7-2	TRBJ2-1	.	.	CASSPGTFYNEQFF	TGTGCCAGCAGCCCCGGGACTTTCTACAATGAGCAGTTCTTC
TRBV19	TRBJ1-6	.	.	CASSQPLGGNVNSPLHF	TGTGCCAGTAGTCAACCCCTCGGGGGAAATGTAAATTCACCCCTCCACTTT
TRBV6-5	TRBJ1-2	.	.	CASRTDIRYGYTF	TGTGCCAGCAGGACGGACATACGCTATGGCTACACCTTC
TRBV7-7	TRBJ2-3	.	TRBD1	CASSPGQLSTDTQYF	TGTGCCAGCAGCCCGGGACAGCTTAGCACAGATACGCAGTATTTT
TRBV9	TRBJ1-6	.	TRBD1	CASSSEDGSGGPLHF	TGTGCCAGCAGCTCGGAGGACGGCTCAGGGGGACCCCTCCACTTT
TRBV5-1	TRBJ1-1	.	TRBD1	CASSTGTGWVTEAFF	TGCGCCAGCAGTACCGGGACAGGATGGGTAACTGAAGCTTTCTTT
TRBV18	TRBJ1-6	.	TRBD1	CASSPPGQGRGSPLHF	TGTGCCAGCTCACCTCCGGGACAGGGTCGAGGGTCACCCCTCCACTTT
TRBV10-3	TRBJ1-5	.	.	CAIGESRQPPWPQHF	TGTGCCATCGGAGAATCCCGGCAGCCCCCCTGGCCCCAGCATTTT
TRBV14	TRBJ2-5	.	TRBD1	CASSQTTGGQETQYF	TGTGCCAGCAGCCAGACGACAGGGGGCCAGGAGACCCAGTACTTC
TRBV21-1	TRBJ1-5	.	.	CASSKWDRKDHSNQPQHF	TGTGCCAGCAGCAAATGGGACAGGAAAGACCATAGCAATCAGCCCCAGCATTTT
TRBV5-3	TRBJ2-7	.	.	CARSFPPGVPCEQYF	TGTGCCAGAAGCTTCCCCCCAGGGGTCCCCTGCGAGCAGTACTTC
TRBV7-9	TRBJ2-2	.	.	CASSFQNRGPNTGELFF	TGTGCCAGCAGCTTTCAGAATAGGGGCCCGAACACCGGGGAGCTGTTTTTT
TRBV7-9	TRBJ2-2	.	TRBD1	CASTFRAGGSRTGELFF	TGTGCCAGCACCTTCCGGGCAGGGGGCTCTCGGACCGGGGAGCTGTTTTTT
TRBV28	TRBJ1-2	.	.	CASREVYGYTF	TGTGCCAGCCGGGAGGTCTATGGCTACACCTTC
TRBV9	TRBJ2-7	.	.	CASSPRGQRTYEQYF	TGTGCCAGCAGCCCCAGAGGGCAGCGGACCTACGAGCAGTACTTC
TRBV2	TRBJ1-5	.	.	CASRNGRSGGQPQHF	TGTGCCAGCAGGAATGGACGCTCGGGGGGGCAGCCCCAGCATTTT
TRBV2	TRBJ1-1	.	.	CASSEQGSVHTEAFF	TGTGCCAGCAGTGAACAGGGTAGTGTGCACACTGAAGCTTTCTTT
TRBV5-1	TRBJ1-1	once	TRBD1	CASSGYRGDAFF	TGCGCCAGCAGCGGATACAGGGGCGACGCTTTCTTT
TRBV6-5	TRBJ1-2	.	TRBD1	CASLGLGQGAYGYTF	TGTGCCAGCTTGGGCCTCGGACAGGGGGCTTATGGCTACACCTTC
TRBV5-1	TRBJ1-1	.	.	CASSLTGLGTEAFF	TGCGCCAGCAGCCTCACAGGGCTCGGCACTGAAGCTTTCTTT
TRBV5-1	TRBJ1-6	.	.	CASSLGQFNSPLHF	TGCGCCAGCAGCTTGGGACAATTTAATTCACCCCTCCACTTT
TRBV20-1	TRBJ1-2	.	TRBD1	CSAIEGQSANYGYTF	TGCAGTGCTATTGAGGGACAGTCAGCTAACTATGGCTACACCTTC
TRBV12-5	TRBJ2-1	.	TRBD1	CASGSWTGNNEQFF	TGTGCTAGTGGTTCGTGGACAGGCAACAATGAGCAGTTCTTC
TRBV2	TRBJ2-4	.	.	CASSEARWPGSVPKNIQYF	TGTGCCAGCAGTGAAGCGCGGTGGCCGGGGTCCGTCCCCAAAAACATTCAGTACTTC
TRBV6-5	TRBJ2-3	.	.	CASTDPALSTDTQYF	TGTGCCAGCACCGACCCAGCGCTTAGCACAGATACGCAGTATTTT
TRBV3-1/TRBV3-2	TRBJ2-5	once	TRBD1	CASSPRQGAVQETQYF	TGTGCCAGCAGCCCGCGACAGGGGGCAGTCCAGGAGACCCAGTACTTC
TRBV18	TRBJ2-1	few	.	CASSVDTFESNEQFF	TGTGCCAGCTCGGTGGACACCTTCGAGAGCAATGAGCAGTTCTTC
TRBV30	TRBJ1-4	.	.	CAWRPLTGLNEKLFF	TGTGCCTGGAGACCTTTGACAGGCCTTAATGAAAAACTGTTTTTT
TRBV11-2	TRBJ2-1	.	TRBD1	CASSFRDREHEQFF	TGTGCCAGCAGCTTCCGGGACAGGGAACATGAGCAGTTCTTC
TRBV12-3/TRBV12-4	TRBJ2-1	.	.	CASSLGEYEQFF	TGTGCCAGCAGTTTAGGCGAATATGAGCAGTTCTTC
TRBV12-5	TRBJ1-3	.	.	CASGLVAGPSGNTIYF	TGTGCTAGTGGTTTGGTCGCAGGCCCCTCTGGAAACACCATATATTTT
TRBV11-2	TRBJ1-2	few	TRBD1	CASSPDRIGYTF	TGTGCCAGCAGCCCGGACAGGATAGGCTACACCTTC
TRBV19	TRBJ1-1	few	TRBD1	CASSKKGATEAFF	TGTGCCAGTAGTAAAAAGGGGGCTACTGAAGCTTTCTTT
TRBV9	TRBJ1-6	.	TRBD1	CASSAGGHGNSPLHF	TGTGCCAGCAGCGCAGGGGGTCACGGGAATTCACCCCTCCACTTT
TRBV27	TRBJ1-2	.	.	CASSLDSGEGGYTF	TGTGCCAGCAGTTTAGACTCGGGGGAAGGAGGCTACACCTTC
TRBV11-2	TRBJ1-3	.	.	CASSPYISGNTIYF	TGTGCCAGCAGCCCGTATATCTCTGGAAACACCATATATTTT
TRBV5-6	TRBJ1-2	.	TRBD1	CASNRQGVDGYTF	TGTGCCAGCAACCGACAGGGGGTTGATGGCTACACCTTC
TRBV21-1	TRBJ2-4	.	.	CASRGDRESNKNIQYF	TGTGCCAGCAGGGGGGACAGGGAATCAAACAAAAACATTCAGTACTTC
TRBV10-3	TRBJ1-4	once	TRBD1	CAISALGQGGEKLFF	TGTGCCATCAGTGCTCTGGGACAGGGGGGAGAAAAACTGTTTTTT
TRBV11-2	TRBJ1-6	few	.	CASSPRGGADNSPLHF	TGTGCCAGCAGCCCCCGGGGGGGGGCGGATAATTCACCCCTCCACTTT
TRBV24-1	TRBJ2-3	.	.	CATSGGTDTQYF	TGTGCCACTTCCGGGGGTACAGATACGCAGTATTTT
TRBV4-2	TRBJ1-2	.	TRBD1	CASSRTGGDYGYTF	TGTGCCAGCAGCCGAACAGGGGGGGACTATGGCTACACCTTC
TRBV30	TRBJ2-7	.	TRBD1	CAWSEDRGGKQYF	TGTGCCTGGTCAGAAGACAGGGGAGGTAAGCAGTACTTC
TRBV5-1	TRBJ1-2	.	TRBD1	CASSPGTGAFYGYTF	TGCGCCAGCAGCCCCGGGACAGGGGCTTTCTATGGCTACACCTTC
TRBV18	TRBJ1-3	.	.	CASSPRRDIPGNTIYF	TGTGCCAGCTCACCTCGCCGGGACATACCAGGAAACACCATATATTTT
TRBV11-2	TRBJ2-7	.	.	CASSLGPSSYEQYF	TGTGCCAGCAGCTTAGGGCCCAGCTCCTACGAGCAGTACTTC